The 20 T cell receptor beta chains given below trace back to one sample, sequenced in a study of TIL therapy for anti-PD-1-resistant metastatic lung cancer. The time point denotes: pre-treatment sample, taken before nivolumab and TIL therapy. Tumor tissue came from excised metastases, mostly pleural nodules or supraclavicular lymph nodes. Sequencing used immunoSEQ v3. The repertoire was sequenced with immunoSEQ multiplex PCR; TCRdb's copy has only in-frame clones and lacks some. The sample carries some 90,000 clones, 50% to 70% recorded once. Sequencing used tumor tissue, obtained at baseline. Receptors originate from a person between 25 and 80 years old with non-small cell lung cancer.

V and J are TRBV4-3 and TRBJ2-2, with 12 nucleotides matching TRBD2. CDR1 is LGHNA, CDR2 YSLEER, per germline. CDR3 length: 18 residues. The V gene end was trimmed by 1 base and the J gene end by 4 bases; junction bases not matched to a gene: 7. CDR3 amino acids: CASSQAETSGRFTGELFF. In DNA form, the CDR3 reads TGCGCCAGCAGCCAAGCCGAAACTAGCGGGAGGTTCACCGGGGAGCTGTTTTTT.

The chain carries TRBV28 and TRBJ2-5; 15 bases line up with TRBD2. Trimming took 6 bases from V and 1 from J; bases not matched to a gene: 18. This CDR3 spans 21 amino acids. CDR1 MDHEN and CDR2 SYDVKM come from the germline V gene. The CDR3: CASSQGLAGGSRVIFQETQYF. The CDR3, as DNA: TGTGCCAGCAGCCAAGGACTAGCGGGGGGGTCCCGGGTCATCTTCCAAGAGACCCAGTACTTC.

This clone was found many times. The genes are TRBV28 and TRBJ1-4; no clear D. The germline V gene encodes CDR1 MDHEN and CDR2 SYDVKM. This CDR3 has 14 residues. V shed 4 bases and J shed 2 bases, with 8 bases lying between them. Written as DNA, the CDR3 is TGTGCCAGCAGTTCGGGGATCACTAATGAAAAACTGTTTTTT. Translated: CASSSGITNEKLFF.

This clone was seen only a few times. The chain recombines TRBV27 with TRBJ1-6; unclear D gene. This CDR3 comprises 17 residues. Trimming took off 3 bases at V and 6 bases at J, with 18 bases between the two ends. Looked up from germline, CDR1 is MNHEY and CDR2 is SMNVEV (reference sequence). The CDR3 loop reads CASSFDVRYAGNSPLHF. The CDR3, as DNA: TGTGCCAGCAGTTTTGATGTGCGATATGCGGGTAATTCACCCCTCCACTTT.

The chain employs TRBV7-9 and TRBJ1-1, with D possibly being TRBD1 (6 bases). This CDR3 comprises 14 residues. The V end was cut by 4 bases, the J end by 5 bases, with 14 bases between. Germline V gene lookup returns CDR1 SEHNR and CDR2 FQNEAQ (reference sequence). CDR3 in DNA: TGTGCCAGCAGCTCCTGGGACACAGGGACTGAAGCTTTCTTT. Its protein is CASSSWDTGTEAFF.

J is TRBJ2-3 and V is TRBV7-9, with 8 positions matching TRBD2. The J segment lost 2 bases and the V segment lost 3 bases, leaving 7 bases of the junction unmatched. There are 16 residues in the CDR3. Germline V lookup: CDR1 SEHNR, CDR2 FQNEAQ (reference sequence). In DNA form, the CDR3 reads TGTGCCAGCAGCTTTGCAGCGGGGGAATACACAGATACGCAGTATTTT. Translating it yields CASSFAAGEYTDTQYF.

The sample holds a few counts of this clone. The gene calls are TRBV4-3 and TRBJ2-3; 9 positions match TRBD2. The V gene end was trimmed by 1 base and the J gene end by 6 bases; junction bases not matched to a gene: 5. The CDR3 runs 15 residues. Germline loops: CDR1 LGHNA, CDR2 YSLEER. DNA of the CDR3: TGCGCCAGCAGCCAAGGGACTAGCGTAGCGGATACGCAGTATTTT. Translating it yields CASSQGTSVADTQYF.

In its sample, this clone was seen a few times. The chain carries TRBV7-9 and TRBJ1-6; 7 nucleotides line up with TRBD1. The V and J ends lost 5 bases and 7 bases, in that order; junction bases with no gene match: 11. Germline values: CDR1 SEHNR, CDR2 FQNEAQ (reference sequence). The CDR3 length is 16 residues. CDR3 loop: CASSPSATGSNSPLHF. In DNA form, the CDR3 reads TGTGCCAGCAGCCCATCGGCGACAGGGAGCAATTCACCCCTCCACTTT. Full variable domain (missing parts from reference TRBV7-9 and TRBJ1-6): DTGVSQNPRHKITKRGQNVTFRCDPISEHNRLYWYRQTLGQGPEFLTYFQNEAQLEKSRLLSDRFSAERPKGSFSTLEIQRTEQGDSAMYLCASSPSATGSNSPLHFGNGTRLTVT.

This sequence joins TRBV7-3 and TRBJ2-6, with D perhaps matching TRBD2 (5 bases). Germline loops: CDR1 SGHTA, CDR2 FQGTGA. V shed 4 bases and J shed 1 base, with 14 bases lying between them. The CDR3 sequence is 17 residues long. The CDR3 DNA reads TGTGCCAGCAGCTCGAAAGGTTCGGGGTCTGGGGCCAACGTCCTGACTTTC. Amino acids: CASSSKGSGSGANVLTF.

The CDR3 bases are TGTGCCAGCAAGATTACAGGGGATTACTATGGCTACACCTTC. This gives the protein CASKITGDYYGYTF. The chain combines TRBV27 with TRBJ1-2, with 7 bases matching TRBD1. The V gene end was trimmed by 7 bases and the J gene end by 3 bases; junction bases not matched to a gene: 8. Per germline, CDR1 MNHEY and CDR2 SMNVEV (reference sequence). The CDR3 has 14 amino acids.

This chain joins TRBV6-5 and TRBJ2-3, with TRBD2 matching over 8 bases. Germline lookup yields CDR1 MNHEY and CDR2 SVGAGI. This CDR3 is built from 15 residues. Losses at the gene ends were 6 bases for V and 4 bases for J; bases not matched to a gene: 9. This chain's CDR3 is CASRGNTREADTQYF. The CDR3 DNA reads TGTGCCAGCAGGGGGAATACGCGGGAGGCAGATACGCAGTATTTT.

V is TRBV7-6 and J is TRBJ2-2; D is unresolved. Per germline, CDR1 SGHVS and CDR2 FNYEAQ. This CDR3 contains 16 residues. V was pared by 7 bases and J by 0 bases, with 15 bases between. CDR3 loop: CASTTAVPPNTGELFF. DNA for the CDR3: TGTGCCAGCACAACCGCCGTGCCGCCGAACACCGGGGAGCTGTTTTTT.

This clone was seen a few times. This chain uses TRBV7-2 with TRBJ2-3, with 7 nucleotides matching TRBD1. The trim removed 4 bases at V and 0 bases at J, leaving 1 base unmatched. The CDR3 consists of 14 residues. Germline V CDR1 and CDR2: SGHTA, FQGNSA. This CDR3 is CASSSDRSTDTQYF. The CDR3 region has the DNA TGTGCCAGCAGCTCGGACAGGAGCACAGATACGCAGTATTTT.

Many counts were recorded for this clone. The V and J genes are TRBV19 and TRBJ2-3; D unresolved. The CDR3 sequence is 13 residues long. The ends were cut back, 7 bases at V and 4 bases at J, with 12 bases in the middle. Germline V gene sequence: CDR1 LNHDA, CDR2 SQIVND (reference sequence). Here the CDR3 reads CASNVRAADTQYF. The CDR3 bases are TGTGCCAGTAATGTTAGGGCCGCAGATACGCAGTATTTT.

The genes are TRBV27 and TRBJ2-7, with D unclear. From germline, CDR1 is MNHEY and CDR2 SMNVEV (reference sequence). The length of the CDR3 is 13 residues. V was cut by 6 bases and J by 1 base, with 10 bases left in between. CDR3 in DNA: TGTGCCAGCAGCTTCACTGAGTCCTACGAGCAGTACTTC. This sequence encodes CASSFTESYEQYF.

This clone was found once. The chain combines TRBV5-4 with TRBJ2-7; 8 bases align to TRBD1. J lost 5 bases, V lost 9 bases, and 13 bases had no gene match. CDR1 is SGHNT and CDR2 is YYREEE in the germline V gene (reference sequence). The CDR3 is 14 residues long. The CDR3 loop reads CATRPDRVRDEQYF. The CDR3 DNA sequence: TGTGCCACCAGGCCGGACAGGGTCCGGGACGAGCAGTACTTC.

The rearrangement uses TRBV6-2 or TRBV6-3 and TRBJ2-1; 9 bases align to TRBD2. This CDR3 has 14 residues. V gave up 5 bases and J gave up 7 bases; unmatched junction bases: 6. Germline loops: CDR1 MNHEY, CDR2 SVGEGT. The DNA for the CDR3 is TGTGCCAGCAGTGGGGGACTAGCAGAAAATGAGCAGTTCTTC. This codes for CASSGGLAENEQFF.

This clone was counted a single time. This chain links TRBV18 with TRBJ2-7; 11 nucleotides line up with TRBD1. The germline CDR1 and CDR2 sequences are KGHSH and LQKENI. J was trimmed by 5 bases and V by 5 bases; bases with no gene match: 5. This CDR3 comprises 14 residues. The CDR3 DNA is TGTGCCAGCTCATTGGACAGGGGGCCCAACGAGCAGTACTTC. This gives the protein CASSLDRGPNEQYF.

V usage is TRBV5-6 and J usage is TRBJ1-6, with 8 positions matching TRBD1. Trimming at V came to 4 bases and at J to 7 bases, leaving 10 bases not matched to a gene. The CDR3 is 16 amino acids. Germline V gene data show CDR1 as SGHDT and CDR2 as YYEEEE. Written as DNA, the CDR3 is TGTGCCAGCAGCCTACCACCTACAGGGGGGAATTCACCCCTCCACTTT. Translation gives CASSLPPTGGNSPLHF.

The chain links TRBV24-1 to TRBJ2-1; D ambiguous. The CDR3 runs 15 residues. Germline V gene data show CDR1 as KGHDR and CDR2 as SFDVKD. Trimming stripped 4 bases from V and 5 bases from J, with 14 bases between. CDR3 coding DNA: TGTGCCACCAGTGACCCCTCTGTAGGGAACAATGAGCAGTTCTTC. Translated, it gives CATSDPSVGNNEQFF.